Listed here are 17 T cell receptor beta chains from one sample, sequenced in a study of CD8 T cells in Susac syndrome. With random hexamers, reverse transcription was performed on about 0.45 to 1 ug of RNA. TCRdb reanalysed the immunoSEQ multiplex PCR reads using MiXCR and keeps one entry per CDR3 protein. The table lists some 65,000 distinct CDR3 sequences, around 95% of them singletons. Sequenced input: CD8+ T cells from PBMCs. The receptors were gathered from a human donor with multiple sclerosis.

The rearrangement joins TRBV30 to TRBJ2-7; the D is unclear. Germline values: CDR1 GTSNPN, CDR2 SVGIG (reference sequence). V was pared by 2 bases and J by 6 bases, with 8 bases between. This CDR3 region has 11 residues. CDR3 sequence: CAWSPAAEQYF. Written as DNA, the CDR3 is TGTGCCTGGAGTCCGGCGGCCGAGCAGTACTTC.

The V call is TRBV5-4, the J call TRBJ2-5; D is uncertain. This CDR3 is 13 amino acids long. Trimming left V 2 bases short and J 5 bases short, with 10 bases between. Germline V lookup: CDR1 SGHNT, CDR2 YYREEE (reference sequence). CDR3 protein: CASSFGEWETQYF. The CDR3 DNA sequence: TGTGCCAGCAGCTTTGGGGAATGGGAGACCCAGTACTTC.

The chain combines TRBV27 with TRBJ2-2; D unclear. Between the trimmed V and J ends, which lost 5 bases and 5 bases, there was a span of 6 bases. Germline V lookup: CDR1 MNHEY, CDR2 SMNVEV (reference sequence). This CDR3 has 12 residues. The CDR3 region has the DNA TGTGCCAGCAGTACGACGACCGGGGAGCTGTTTTTT. This codes for CASSTTTGELFF.

This chain's CDR3 is CSVERGNYGYTF. The CDR3 DNA reads as TGCAGCGTTGAACGGGGGAACTATGGCTACACCTTC. J is TRBJ1-2 and V is TRBV29-1, with a weak D call TRBD1 (5 bases). The CDR3 totals 12 residues. The germline V gene encodes CDR1 SQVTM and CDR2 ANQGSEA. With 2 bases removed from V and 2 bases from J, the gap between germline ends came to 6 bases.

The V and J genes are TRBV4-3 and TRBJ1-1; D not resolved. The CDR3 has 16 residues. Trimming removed 0 bases at V and 1 base at J, with 12 bases between. In germline, CDR1 is LGHNA, CDR2 YSLEER. CDR3 loop: CASSQDLYGSNTEAFF. The DNA for the CDR3 is TGCGCCAGCAGCCAAGATCTCTACGGATCGAACACTGAAGCTTTCTTT.

The chain couples TRBV28 to TRBJ2-2; no clear D. There are 13 residues in the CDR3. V shed 6 bases and J shed 3 bases, with 8 bases lying between them. Per the germline V gene, CDR1 is MDHEN and CDR2 is SYDVKM. The CDR3 is CASSMVYTGELFF. The CDR3 DNA reads TGTGCCAGCAGCATGGTCTACACCGGGGAGCTGTTTTTT. The whole variable domain, remainder taken from reference TRBV28 and TRBJ2-2, is DVKVTQSSRYLVKRTGEKVFLECVQDMDHENMFWYRQDPGLGLRLIYFSYDVKMKEKGDIPEGYSVSREKKERFSLILESASTNQTSMYLCASSMVYTGELFFGEGSRLTVL.

The rearrangement joins TRBV27 to TRBJ1-6; D is possibly TRBD1 (6 bases). The CDR3 is 15 residues long. V was shortened by 6 bases and J by 5 bases, with 14 bases between the two germline ends. Germline V lookup: CDR1 MNHEY, CDR2 SMNVEV (reference sequence). The CDR3 spells CASRRRQDNNSPLHF. The CDR3 nucleotides are TGTGCCAGCAGGAGAAGACAGGACAATAATTCACCCCTCCACTTT.

V usage is TRBV20-1 and J usage is TRBJ2-7; TRBD2 might be the D (7 bases). Germline V lookup: CDR1 DFQATT, CDR2 SNEGSKA (reference sequence). The CDR3 has 17 residues. V was clipped by 2 bases and J by 3 bases, with 23 bases between them. CDR3 loop: CSARTRSGGHIVYEQYF. The CDR3 nucleotides read TGCAGTGCTAGAACTCGCTCCGGGGGGCACATTGTCTACGAGCAGTACTTC.

The chain carries TRBV12-3 or TRBV12-4 and TRBJ1-5, with TRBD1 as a possible D gene (5 bases). CDR3 size: 14 residues. The V gene lost 4 bases and the J gene lost 3 bases, with 10 bases spanning the gap. The DNA of the CDR3 is TGTGCCAGCAGTTCCGACAGCGACAATCAGCCCCAGCATTTT. It is translated as CASSSDSDNQPQHF.

The chain has TRBV6-6 and TRBJ2-2; a weak D match, TRBD2 (5 bases). CDR1 is MNHNY, CDR2 SVGAGI, per germline (reference sequence). V was shortened by 6 bases and J by 0 bases, with 14 bases between the two germline ends. The CDR3 runs to 16 residues. The CDR3 loop is CASSDAGVTNTGELFF. CDR3 sequence (DNA): TGTGCCAGCAGCGACGCCGGGGTAACGAACACCGGGGAGCTGTTTTTT.

This clonotype has a single count. This chain links TRBV7-2 with TRBJ2-7; 7 bases fit TRBD1. Germline assignment: CDR1 SGHTA and CDR2 FQGNSA. Trimming removed 4 bases from V and 0 bases from J; junction bases left unmatched: 3. The CDR3 is 14 amino acids. The CDR3 protein is CASSSDRDSYEQYF. In nucleotides, the CDR3 is TGTGCCAGCAGCTCCGACAGGGACTCCTACGAGCAGTACTTC.

The rearrangement joins TRBV7-9 to TRBJ2-5, with D perhaps matching TRBD1 (5 bases). Germline CDR1 reads SEHNR; CDR2 reads FQNEAQ (reference sequence). V lost 5 bases and J 5 bases, leaving 9 bases between the germline ends. This CDR3 has 12 residues. The CDR3 is CASSQGWETQYF. The DNA for the CDR3 is TGTGCCAGCAGCCAGGGCTGGGAGACCCAGTACTTC.

In this sample, this clonotype turned up once. This chain links TRBV6-2 or TRBV6-3 with TRBJ2-7; D call uncertain. V lost 5 bases to trimming and J lost 3 bases, with 11 bases between them. Germline CDR1 reads MNHEY; CDR2 reads SVGEGT. The CDR3 is made up of 13 amino acids. Written as DNA, the CDR3 is TGTGCCAGCAGTGACCCAGGCGTCTACGAGCAGTACTTC. Its protein product is CASSDPGVYEQYF.

The J gene is TRBJ2-1, the V gene TRBV2; weak D call: TRBD1 (5 bases). V lost 1 base, J lost 6 bases, and 10 bases lay in between. CDR3 size: 14 residues. Germline V gene data show CDR1 as SNHLY and CDR2 as FYNNEI. DNA for the CDR3: TGTGCCAGCAGTGAAGAACAGGACATCAATGAGCAGTTCTTC. This gives the protein CASSEEQDINEQFF.

The V call is TRBV20-1, the J call TRBJ1-1, with D possibly TRBD1 on 5 matching bases. In germline, CDR1 is DFQATT, CDR2 SNEGSKA (reference sequence). CDR3 length: 11 residues. V was pared by 3 bases and J by 7 bases, with 9 bases between. This CDR3 is CSASWGLEAFF. Here the CDR3 DNA reads TGCAGTGCTAGCTGGGGCCTTGAAGCTTTCTTT.

The CDR3 DNA reads as TGCAGCGTCGCATTTTCTTACGAGCAGTACTTC. Amino acid sequence: CSVAFSYEQYF. The J gene is TRBJ2-7, the V gene TRBV29-1, with D unresolved. V lost 6 bases and J 4 bases, leaving 10 bases between the germline ends. The CDR3 consists of 11 residues. Germline V gene lookup returns CDR1 SQVTM and CDR2 ANQGSEA.

The rearrangement links TRBV7-9 to TRBJ2-1, with D perhaps TRBD1 (5 bases). V was clipped by 5 bases and J by 2 bases, with 10 bases between them. Germline values: CDR1 SEHNR, CDR2 FQNEAQ (reference sequence). CDR3 length: 14 residues. CDR3 loop: CASSPTTAYNEQFF. The CDR3 coding sequence is TGTGCCAGCAGCCCAACGACAGCCTACAATGAGCAGTTCTTC.